This T cell receptor (beta chain) derives from a study of blood T cell repertoires in COVID-19. Study at large: Sites in the United States, Italy and Spain provided acute and convalescent COVID-19 samples. PBMCs, B-cell-depleted T cells, or T cells were the source of the cDNA or gDNA that made up the material.

Original processing notes: Estimates of nucleated cell counts were drawn from the amplification of reference gene primers. Measured with immunoSEQ multiplex PCR; TCRdb has only the in-frame clones, and not every one. V and J calls and clone size are those listed in that table; D and trimming were worked out from the DNA. The sample yields about 170,000 clones, 86% seen once. The sample consisted of peripheral blood. The sequence was collected from a man aged 50 to 59 with active or convalescent COVID-19.

The CDR3 DNA sequence: TGCGCCAGCAGCATTGACAGGGGTAGTGAAAAACTGTTTTTT. This gives the protein CASSIDRGSEKLFF. The rearrangement links TRBV5-1 to TRBJ1-4; 8 bases fit TRBD1. The germline V gene encodes CDR1 SGHRS and CDR2 YFSETQ. The CDR3 is 14 residues long. With 4 bases clipped from V and 7 bases from J, the junction kept 6 bases outside the gene matches.